The 17 T cell receptor beta chains reported below all come from one sample, sequenced in a study of read filtering for tumor transcriptome and immune sequencing. The library was built from roughly 400 ng RNA with molecular barcoded adaptors for alpha/delta and beta/gamma chains. TCRdb reanalysed the reads using MiXCR and keeps one entry per CDR3 protein. This table has 65,000 or so distinct CDR3 sequences, approximately 19% appearing once. Sequences were obtained from a population of CD138-negative cells sorted from bone marrow. Source of these receptors: a donor over 35 with multiple myeloma.

This clonotype was found many times. The V and J genes are TRBV9 and TRBJ2-2; D is perhaps TRBD1 or TRBD2 (5 bases each). The CDR3 is made up of 16 amino acids. V was clipped by 2 bases and J by 2 bases, with 13 bases between them. The germline gives CDR1 SGDLS, CDR2 YYNGEE. CDR3 nucleotides: TGTGCCAGCAGCGTGGGGGACGGTAGAAACACCGGGGAGCTGTTTTTT. It translates to CASSVGDGRNTGELFF.

By sample fraction, this clonotype is medium-sized (0.01 to 0.1%). V gene TRBV20-1 combines with J gene TRBJ2-3; no clear D gene. The V end was cut by 4 bases, the J end by 2 bases, with 10 bases between. CDR1 DFQATT and CDR2 SNEGSKA come from the germline V gene (reference sequence). The CDR3 contains 13 residues. The CDR3 reads CSANLRDTDTQYF. The CDR3 DNA reads as TGCAGTGCTAATCTAAGGGACACAGATACGCAGTATTTT.

This clonotype was counted at least ten times. V gene TRBV18 combines with J gene TRBJ2-5, with a weak D call TRBD1 (5 bases). The V end lost 2 bases, the J end lost 0 bases, and 16 bases lay between the germline ends. CDR3 length equals 17 residues. The germline gives CDR1 KGHSH, CDR2 LQKENI. The CDR3 region has the DNA TGTGCCAGCTCACCAAAGACAGTCAACGTTTACCAAGAGACCCAGTACTTC. Amino acids: CASSPKTVNVYQETQYF.

Ten or more counts support this clonotype. The genes are TRBV6-2 or TRBV6-3 and TRBJ2-3; D is possibly TRBD2 (5 bases). Per the germline V gene, CDR1 is MNHEY and CDR2 is SVGEGT. The CDR3 loop spans 15 amino acids. V was cut by 3 bases and J by 0 bases, with 10 bases left in between. The DNA of the CDR3 is TGTGCCAGCAGTTATTCGGGGAAAAGCACAGATACGCAGTATTTT. It codes for CASSYSGKSTDTQYF.

This clonotype came up many times. The DNA for the CDR3 is TGTGCCAGCACAAAAGATGGAGCTGAAGCTTTCTTT. This encodes CASTKDGAEAFF. The chain combines TRBV10-3 with TRBJ1-1; D is ambiguous. Trimming took 10 bases from V and 6 from J, leaving 15 bases between them. The CDR3 is 12 residues long. From germline, CDR1 is ENHRY and CDR2 SYGVKD.

As DNA, the CDR3 is TGCAGTGCTAGAGATCGGGACAGGGAATGGGAGACCCAGTACTTC. Its protein product is CSARDRDREWETQYF. The V and J genes are TRBV20-1 and TRBJ2-5, with 9 bases fitting TRBD1. The ends lost 0 bases at V and 5 bases at J; junction bases unmatched: 7. Germline CDR1 is DFQATT and CDR2 is SNEGSKA (reference sequence). The CDR3 totals 15 residues.

Points on this clonotype: Being one base from a much bigger clone, this may be a read error. The final CDR3 position lacks the conserved phenylalanine or tryptophan, pointing to a likely read error. The chain combines TRBV7-8 with TRBJ1-1; a weak D match, TRBD1 (5 bases). The CDR3 has 15 amino acids. The germline V gene has CDR1 SGHVS and CDR2 FQNEAQ. V lost 1 base and J lost 1, with 10 bases in between. CDR3 protein: CASSLVGAPNTEAFI. In DNA form, the CDR3 reads TGTGCCAGCAGCTTAGTCGGGGCCCCGAACACTGAAGCTTTCATT.

This clonotype is a singleton in its sample. The chain links TRBV4-2 to TRBJ2-3; 7 bases agree with TRBD1. CDR3 size: 16 residues. Germline trimming cut 0 bases from V and 4 bases from J; bases unmatched to any gene: 7. CDR1 is LGHNA and CDR2 is YNFKEQ in the germline V gene. CDR3 in DNA: TGTGCCAGCAGCCAAGATGCGAGACAGGGTCCAGATACGCAGTATTTT. Translation gives CASSQDARQGPDTQYF.

In its sample, this clonotype was seen a few times. The chain is built from TRBV29-1 and TRBJ2-5; no clear D gene. This CDR3 spans 13 amino acids. Trimming took 6 bases from V and 0 from J, leaving 11 bases between them. The V gene's germline CDR1 is SQVTM and CDR2 ANQGSEA. CDR3 loop: CSVVKWYQETQYF. In DNA form, the CDR3 reads TGCAGCGTAGTGAAATGGTACCAAGAGACCCAGTACTTC.

The table lists this clonotype with many counts. The V gene is TRBV7-9, the J gene TRBJ2-2; D gene ambiguous. V was cut by 5 bases and J by 10 bases, with 11 bases left in between. The CDR3 runs to 12 residues. Germline-derived CDR1 and CDR2 are SEHNR and FQNEAQ (reference sequence). The CDR3: CASSPVAEELFF. The CDR3 DNA is TGTGCCAGCAGCCCGGTGGCTGAGGAGCTGTTTTTT.

In this sample, this clonotype is medium-sized. V gene TRBV28 combines with J gene TRBJ2-1; D may match TRBD1 or TRBD2 (6 bases each). CDR1 MDHEN and CDR2 SYDVKM come from the germline V gene. V dropped 6 bases and J dropped 6 bases, with 15 bases sitting between them. The CDR3 contains 14 residues. The chain's CDR3 is CASRFSGGGNEQFF. The DNA of the CDR3 is TGTGCCAGCAGGTTCAGCGGAGGGGGCAATGAGCAGTTCTTC. The entire variable domain, with the rest obtained from reference TRBV28 and TRBJ2-1, is as follows: DVKVTQSSRYLVKRTGEKVFLECVQDMDHENMFWYRQDPGLGLRLIYFSYDVKMKEKGDIPEGYSVSREKKERFSLILESASTNQTSMYLCASRFSGGGNEQFFGPGTRLTVL.

This clonotype was counted between two and nine times. A single base separates this from a much larger clone, so it may be a read error. The gene calls are TRBV30 and TRBJ2-5; D call uncertain. Germline CDR1 reads GTSNPN; CDR2 reads SVGIG (reference sequence). This CDR3 spans 13 amino acids. CDR3: CAWRVSRLETQYF. The CDR3 DNA follows: TGTGCCTGGCGTGTATCACGCCTGGAGACCCAGTACTTC.

This clonotype has ten or more counts. The V gene is TRBV5-4, the J gene TRBJ2-5, with 7 positions matching TRBD2. This CDR3 contains 13 residues. Germline V gives CDR1 SGHNT, CDR2 YYREEE (reference sequence). The V and J ends lost 3 bases and 5 bases, in that order; junction bases with no gene match: 4. The CDR3, as DNA: TGTGCCAGCAGCTCGACTAGCCGGGAGACCCAGTACTTC. It is translated as CASSSTSRETQYF.

This clonotype was found many times. The chain employs TRBV9 and TRBJ2-7, with D hard to call. CDR3 size: 13 residues. The V gene's germline CDR1 is SGDLS and CDR2 YYNGEE. Trimming took off 0 bases at V and 1 base at J, with 5 bases between the two ends. For the CDR3, the DNA is TGTGCCAGCAGCGTAGCTACATCCTACGAGCAGTACTTC. Protein product: CASSVATSYEQYF.

This clonotype was seen at least ten times. The rearrangement uses TRBV28 and TRBJ2-7; TRBD1 matches 7 bases. The CDR3 is 15 residues long. V gave up 4 bases and J gave up 1 base; unmatched junction bases: 7. The germline gives CDR1 MDHEN, CDR2 SYDVKM. DNA for the CDR3: TGTGCCAGCAGTTCGATTGGGACAGCATCCTACGAGCAGTACTTC. This translates into CASSSIGTASYEQYF.

Turning to this clonotype: One base separates it from a far larger clone, so it is likely a read error. The CDR3 coding sequence is TGTGCCAGCAGAGACAGGGTTCGGAATTCACCCCTCCCCTTT. It codes for CASRDRVRNSPLPF. V usage is TRBV6-1 and J usage is TRBJ1-6; TRBD1 agrees at 7 bases. The CDR3 consists of 14 residues. From germline, CDR1 is MNHNS and CDR2 SASEGT.

This clonotype was seen many times. This chain's CDR3 is CASTKGPGAEAFF. The CDR3 nucleotides read TGTGCCAGCACCAAAGGCCCGGGGGCGGAGGCTTTCTTT. This chain links TRBV6-2 or TRBV6-3 with TRBJ1-1, with TRBD1 as a possible D gene (6 bases). This CDR3 has 13 amino acids. Germline CDR1 is MNHEY and CDR2 is SVGEGT. With 7 bases removed from V and 11 bases from J, the gap between germline ends came to 20 bases.